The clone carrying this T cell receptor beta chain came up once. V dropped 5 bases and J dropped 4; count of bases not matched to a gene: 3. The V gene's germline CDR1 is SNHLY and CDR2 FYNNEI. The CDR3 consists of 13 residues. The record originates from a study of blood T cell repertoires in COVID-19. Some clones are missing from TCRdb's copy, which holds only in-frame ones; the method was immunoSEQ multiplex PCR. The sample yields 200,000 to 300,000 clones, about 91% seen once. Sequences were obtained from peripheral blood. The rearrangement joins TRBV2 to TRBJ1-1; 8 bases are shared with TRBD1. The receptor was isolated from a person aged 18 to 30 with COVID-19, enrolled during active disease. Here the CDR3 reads CASSQTGGTEAFF. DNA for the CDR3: TGTGCCAGCAGTCAAACAGGGGGCACTGAAGCTTTCTTT.